The 8 T cell receptor beta chains reported below all come from one sample, sequenced in a study of T cells after somatic rescue of genetic block. Data came from immunoSEQ multiplex PCR; TCRdb stores just in-frame clones and leaves some out. The repertoire includes approximately 100,000 clones, 70% to 90% of them detected once, and roughly 1.7% sits in the top ten. Sequenced input: peripheral blood mononuclear cells (PBMCs). The receptor set was obtained from a woman aged 18-35 years.

The CDR3 reads CASSAGTSGPGNEQFF. The CDR3 DNA sequence: TGTGCCAGCAGCGCCGGGACTAGCGGCCCGGGCAATGAGCAGTTCTTC. The rearrangement joins TRBV5-4 to TRBJ2-1, with 11 nucleotides matching TRBD2. The V gene's germline CDR1 is SGHNT and CDR2 YYREEE (reference sequence). After removal of 4 bases from V and 6 bases from J, the junction contained 9 bases not matched to a gene. CDR3 length: 16 amino acids.

The J gene is TRBJ1-5, the V gene TRBV5-1; D is perhaps TRBD1 (5 bases). The CDR3 has 14 residues. V was trimmed by 5 bases and J by 5 bases, leaving 14 bases between them. The germline V gene has CDR1 SGHRS and CDR2 YFSETQ. CDR3 sequence: CASRQDLLDQPQHF. CDR3 sequence (DNA): TGCGCCAGCAGACAGGACCTACTCGATCAGCCCCAGCATTTT. The variable domain in full, completed from reference TRBV5-1 and TRBJ1-5, reads KAGVTQTPRYLIKTRGQQVTLSCSPISGHRSVSWYQQTPGQGLQFLFEYFSETQRNKGNFPGRFSGRQFSNSRSEMNVSTLELGDSALYLCASRQDLLDQPQHFGDGTRLSIL.

The gene calls are TRBV27 and TRBJ2-7; TRBD1 is a possible D gene (5 bases). Trimming removed 5 bases from V and 6 bases from J, with 14 bases in between. This CDR3 is built from 13 residues. Germline CDR1 and CDR2: MNHEY and SMNVEV (reference sequence). Written as DNA, the CDR3 is TGTGCCAGCAGTCCCAGGGATGTGAGCGAGCAGTACTTC. This codes for CASSPRDVSEQYF.

The chain combines TRBV7-9 with TRBJ2-1, with TRBD2 matching 9 bases. Losses at the gene ends were 0 bases for V and 8 bases for J; bases not matched to a gene: 5. This CDR3 has 15 amino acids. CDR1 and CDR2 (germline): SEHNR, FQNEAQ (reference sequence). CDR3 loop: CASSLAMGLAHEQFF. In DNA, the CDR3 is TGTGCCAGCAGCTTAGCGATGGGACTAGCCCATGAGCAGTTCTTC.

The chain is built from TRBV6-4 and TRBJ2-1; tentative D call: TRBD2 (5 bases). The germline CDR1 and CDR2 sequences are MRHNA and SNTAGT. V was cut by 0 bases and J by 5 bases, with 14 bases left in between. This CDR3 contains 16 residues. This CDR3 reads CASSDSSLGENNEQFF. In DNA form, the CDR3 reads TGTGCCAGCAGTGACTCGAGTCTCGGGGAAAACAATGAGCAGTTCTTC.

V and J are TRBV28 and TRBJ2-2, with 12 bases lining up with TRBD2. The CDR3 covers 17 residues. Germline CDR1 and CDR2: MDHEN and SYDVKM. J gave up 4 bases and V 7 bases, and 10 bases lay outside the gene matches. Here the CDR3 reads CASTLGLAGLTTGELFF. CDR3 bases: TGTGCCAGCACCCTGGGACTAGCGGGCCTAACCACCGGGGAGCTGTTTTTT.

The chain employs TRBV28 and TRBJ1-5; no clear D gene. This CDR3 region has 16 residues. CDR1 and CDR2 from the germline V gene are MDHEN and SYDVKM. Between the trimmed V and J ends, which lost 2 bases and 2 bases, there was a span of 13 bases. The DNA for the CDR3 is TGTGCCAGCAGTTTAGGTCCGGGTAATGGCAATCAGCCCCAGCATTTT. This gives the protein CASSLGPGNGNQPQHF.

The chain links TRBV9 to TRBJ1-2; D is unresolved. Germline V gene lookup returns CDR1 SGDLS and CDR2 YYNGEE. The CDR3 is made up of 15 amino acids. Trimming took off 3 bases at V and 4 bases at J, with 16 bases between the two ends. The CDR3 reads CASSAGSSTPYGYTF. The CDR3 DNA is TGTGCCAGCAGCGCCGGGAGCTCAACCCCCTATGGCTACACCTTC.